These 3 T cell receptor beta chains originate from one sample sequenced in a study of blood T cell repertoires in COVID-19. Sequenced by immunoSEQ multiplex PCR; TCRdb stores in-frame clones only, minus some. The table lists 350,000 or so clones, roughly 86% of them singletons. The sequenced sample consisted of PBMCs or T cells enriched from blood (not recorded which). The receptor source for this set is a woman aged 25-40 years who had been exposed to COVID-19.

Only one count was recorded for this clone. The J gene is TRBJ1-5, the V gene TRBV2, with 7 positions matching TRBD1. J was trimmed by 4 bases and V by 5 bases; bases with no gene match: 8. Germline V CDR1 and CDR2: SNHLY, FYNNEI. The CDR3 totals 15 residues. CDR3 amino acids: CASSNRGRWNQPQHF. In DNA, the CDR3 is TGTGCCAGCAGTAACAGGGGAAGATGGAATCAGCCCCAGCATTTT.

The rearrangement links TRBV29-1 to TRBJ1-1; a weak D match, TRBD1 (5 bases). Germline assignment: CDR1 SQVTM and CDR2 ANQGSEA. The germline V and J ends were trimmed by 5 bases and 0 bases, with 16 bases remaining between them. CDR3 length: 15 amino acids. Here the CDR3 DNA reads TGCAGCGTTAGATCAACAGGTGACTTGAACACTGAAGCTTTCTTT. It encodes CSVRSTGDLNTEAFF. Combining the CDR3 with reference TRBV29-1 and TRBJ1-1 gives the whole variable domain SAVISQKPSRDICQRGTSLTIQCQVDSQVTMMFWYRQQPGQSLTLIATANQGSEATYESGFVIDKFPISRPNLTFSTLTVSNMSPEDSSIYLCSVRSTGDLNTEAFFGQGTRLTVV.

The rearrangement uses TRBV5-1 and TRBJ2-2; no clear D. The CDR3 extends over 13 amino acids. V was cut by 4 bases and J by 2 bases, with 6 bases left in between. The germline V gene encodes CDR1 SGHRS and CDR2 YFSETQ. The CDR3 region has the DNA TGCGCCAGCAGCCGAGAAAACACCGGGGAGCTGTTTTTT. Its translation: CASSRENTGELFF.